Listed here is a single T cell receptor beta chain. No antigen is known for it. Generated by immunoSEQ multiplex PCR, the TCRdb table keeps only in-frame clones and is missing some. The sample yields about 50,000 clones, 85% to 95% seen once. This CDR3 has 15 residues. Losses at the gene ends were 6 bases for V and 7 bases for J; bases not matched to a gene: 7. Germline V CDR1 and CDR2: SNHLY, FYNNEI. The data stem from a study of graft-versus-host responses after intestinal transplantation. The chain recombines TRBV2 with TRBJ2-1, with 12 bases fitting TRBD1. The TCR comes from a human donor who was the organ donor for an intestinal transplant. This material consisted of unstimulated CD4+ T cells sorted from spleen or lymph node cells, taken before transplant. CDR3 in amino acids: CASSSGTGGKNEQFF. In DNA, the CDR3 is TGTGCCAGCAGCTCCGGGACAGGGGGCAAGAATGAGCAGTTCTTC.